This entry is about one T cell receptor (beta chain). The sample is drawn from a study of T cell responses to AZD1222 COVID-19 vaccine. The germline CDR1 and CDR2 sequences are MDHEN and SYDVKM. This CDR3 spans 16 amino acids. V was pared by 3 bases and J by 4 bases, with 6 bases of the junction left unmatched. Data came from immunoSEQ multiplex PCR; TCRdb stores just in-frame clones and leaves some out. The sample records 120,000 or so clones, roughly 88% being singletons. The input for sequencing was peripheral blood, taken on day 0 of AZD1222 vaccination. The chain couples TRBV28 to TRBJ1-1; the match to TRBD1 covers 12 bases. This TCR derives from an adult in good health. CDR3 bases: TGTGCCAGCAGTTTCCGGGACAGGGGGCGTGCCACTGAAGCTTTCTTT. Protein: CASSFRDRGRATEAFF.